This is a list of T cell receptor beta chains from one sample in a study of T cells expressing NK-cell markers. TCRdb re-called the 5' RACE reads and shows each CDR3 protein once, DNA omitted. The sample features around 260,000 distinct CDR3 sequences, with about 4.2% in its top ten. The sample comprised blood T cells: a sorted CD56 or NKG2C T cell subset, CD4+ or CD8+ T cells, or bulk PBMC T cells (not recorded which). Source of these receptors: a woman aged 18 to 75 in good health. CDR3s include the opening cysteine and the closing phenylalanine or tryptophan.

TRBJ1-1,TRBV28,CASSLETPGPKAFF
TRBJ2-7,TRBV20-1,CSALTGFAPSYEQYF
TRBJ2-3,TRBV7-2,CASRRADTQYF
TRBJ2-1,TRBV18,CASSPAWGEQFF
TRBJ2-3,TRBV20-1,CSVRDPPGADGTQYF
TRBJ1-2,TRBV9,CASSNTGEGYTF
TRBJ2-2,TRBV9,CASSVRPGVTGELFF
TRBJ1-6,TRBV2,CASSRTGDNSPLHF
TRBJ1-1,TRBV7-2,CASSWDRGLNEAFF
TRBJ2-7,TRBV9,CASSVGLAESYEQYF
TRBJ2-5,TRBV29-1,CSVAPRLAQETQYF
TRBJ1-4,TRBV28,CASTPPGTGSGKLFF
TRBJ2-3,TRBV19,CASSISKADTQYF
TRBJ2-1,TRBV2,CASRVRQVGNEQFF
TRBJ1-3,TRBV12-3/TRBV12-4,CASSLAGRFVGNTIYF
TRBJ2-4,TRBV18,CASSPGEKKNIQYF
TRBJ1-1,TRBV18,CASSPGTGDTEAFF
TRBJ2-3,TRBV4-3,CASSPGLEALAAGQDTQYF
TRBJ1-1,TRBV7-8,CASSPAQGANTEAFF
TRBJ1-1,TRBV12-3/TRBV12-4,CASSPERLVTEAFF
TRBJ2-1,TRBV9,CASSVAGTSVYNEQFF
TRBJ2-1,TRBV20-1,CSARLGLGVGDGEQFF
TRBJ2-3,TRBV6-5,CASSYTAQGATDTQYF
TRBJ2-3,TRBV29-1,CSVERGPDTQYF
TRBJ2-2,TRBV5-1,CASSLITGDTGELFF
TRBJ2-4,TRBV6-2/TRBV6-3,CASSYPAGGRGIQYF
TRBJ2-5,TRBV14,CASSQAPGAIYF
TRBJ2-1,TRBV4-2,CASSQDSSGKRSNEQFF
TRBJ2-7,TRBV20-1,CSARDPPGYEQYF
TRBJ1-6,TRBV2,CASSDGGKGNSPLHF
TRBJ1-5,TRBV10-3,CAISDSLVRGGQPQHF